This T cell receptor (beta chain) was documented in a study of blood T cell repertoires in COVID-19 (TCRdb year 2020). With respect to the entire study: Collaborator samples came from the United States, Italy and Spain and covered acute and convalescent phases of COVID-19. The material from the prospective study consisted of cDNA or gDNA derived from T cells, B-cell-depleted T cells, or PBMCs. Subjects who had been exposed to COVID-19, were actively infected with it, or had recovered from it provided the deeply sampled blood TCRbeta repertoires that made up the dataset. The repertoires were released in a freely available public database intended as a resource for research on the immune response to SARS-CoV-2. Samples were obtained from the ongoing ImmuneRACE study (first 160 participants) and from about 1,300 subjects provided by 6 global collaborators. Nearly every sample came with metadata listing a de-identified subject ID, COVID-19 status, age in years and sex. Where available, HLA class I and class II types were obtained from metadata supplied by the sample provider rather than from assay-based typing. What the authors observed across the whole study: The amount of clinical and demographic metadata varied by source and participant and was provided uncurated.

The immunoSEQ Assay, a bias-controlled multiplex PCR, was used to amplify TCRbeta CDR3 regions from genomic DNA. From the authors' description of their analysis: Within the assay, amplification of reference gene primers was used to estimate how many nucleated cells each sample contained. To quantify the absolute abundance of each unique TCRbeta CDR3 rearrangement, sequence reads were collapsed and filtered. For each sample, productive Simpson clonality was calculated by taking the square root of Simpson's diversity index across productive rearrangements. TCRdb mirrors the immuneACCESS table, restricted to in-frame sequences. Some clones are absent from its copies; in checked studies, under half trace to an unresolved V gene, and the reason for the others is unknown. That table is the source of V, J and clone size, and D and trimming were worked out from the DNA. The sample table records some 150,000 clones; about 91% of these occur just once. Clones ranked in the top ten supply 1.6% of the sample.

The collaborating institutions used their own protocols to collect whole blood in K2EDTA tubes. For TCRbeta analysis, collaborators shipped samples in one of three forms: frozen whole blood, isolated PBMCs, or DNA extracted from either of those sample types. Inclusive of the bounding cysteine and phenylalanine, the CDR3 is 15 residues long. CDR3 DNA is the only sequence kept; it has 45 bases, read in frame from the first base. V loses 2 bases at its end and J loses 6 bases; junction bases beyond the gene matches: 8. From a lookup of the germline V gene (reference sequence), CDR1 and CDR2 are MNHEY and SMNVEV. With respect to this clone: Its antigen is unknown. Base qualities are not at hand, and no much larger clone is one base apart.

Sample: peripheral blood. The sequence was obtained from a woman aged 45 to 65 with acute or convalescent COVID-19. This sequence uses TRBV27 and TRBJ2-7; 9 nucleotides in the junction match TRBD1. The bases read TGTGCCAGCAGTTTAGCCGGGGACAGGGATCCCGAGCAGTACTTC. The encoded protein is CASSLAGDRDPEQYF.